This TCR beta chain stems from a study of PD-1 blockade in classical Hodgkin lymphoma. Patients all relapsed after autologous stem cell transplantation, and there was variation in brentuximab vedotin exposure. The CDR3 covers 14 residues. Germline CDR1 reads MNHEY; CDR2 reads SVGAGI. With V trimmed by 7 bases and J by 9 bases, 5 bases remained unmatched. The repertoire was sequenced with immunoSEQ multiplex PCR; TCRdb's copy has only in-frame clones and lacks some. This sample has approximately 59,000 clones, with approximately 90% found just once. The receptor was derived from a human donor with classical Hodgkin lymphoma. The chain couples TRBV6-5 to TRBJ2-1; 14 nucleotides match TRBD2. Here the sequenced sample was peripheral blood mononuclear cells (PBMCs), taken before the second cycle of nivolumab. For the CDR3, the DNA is TGTGCCAGCACTCCGGGACTAGCGGGAGCTGAGCAGTTCTTC. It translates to CASTPGLAGAEQFF.